What follows are 12 T cell receptor beta chains derived from one specimen sequenced in a study of spatial heterogeneity in lung cancer. Study-level points and caveats: It was found that expanded intratumoral alpha and beta TCR counts tracked tumor mutation counts.

The time point: sample taken at primary tumor resection. Antigen specificity for these receptors is unknown. TCRdb passed the 5' RACE reads through MiXCR, listing each CDR3 protein once. Seen here are around 2,800 distinct CDR3 sequences, roughly 6.5% observed once, and the top ten hold under 9.5%. The sample here was lung tumor tissue, taken at surgery. These receptors were obtained from a male donor with early-stage non-small cell lung cancer.

This clonotype is labeled medium-sized. A library made for alpha chains picked up this beta chain off target, so its size means little. The rearrangement uses TRBV3-1 and TRBJ1-5, with 8 bases identical to TRBD1. CDR3 length: 15 amino acids. Germline loops: CDR1 LGHDT, CDR2 YNNKEL (reference sequence). Losses at the gene ends were 4 bases for V and 4 bases for J; bases not matched to a gene: 6. CDR3 DNA sequence: TGTGCCAGCAGCCTATCAGGGGGCTGGAATCAGCCCCAGCATTTT. It is translated as CASSLSGGWNQPQHF.

By sample fraction, this clonotype is medium-sized. Little can be read into the size of this beta chain, an off-target read in a library designed for alpha chains. This chain connects TRBV11-2 to TRBJ2-1, with D perhaps matching TRBD2 (5 bases). V shed 2 bases and J shed 9 bases, with 14 bases lying between them. Germline lookup yields CDR1 SGHAT and CDR2 FQNNGV. CDR3 length: 14 residues. The CDR3 loop reads CASSLRTGMFEQFF. In nucleotides, the CDR3 is TGTGCCAGCAGCTTAAGGACGGGAATGTTTGAGCAGTTCTTC. Full variable domain (remainder filled in from reference TRBV11-2 and TRBJ2-1): EAGVAQSPRYKIIEKRQSVAFWCNPISGHATLYWYQQILGQGPKLLIQFQNNGVVDDSQLPKDRFSAERLKGVDSTLKIQPAKLEDSAVYLCASSLRTGMFEQFFGPGTRLTVL.

This clonotype is medium-sized (0.01 to 0.1%). Because the library targeted alpha chains, this beta chain is an off-target read whose size means little. The J gene is TRBJ2-1, the V gene TRBV7-2; D remains unclear. Germline CDR1 is SGHTA and CDR2 is FQGNSA. The CDR3 is 14 amino acids. Trimming cost V 0 bases and J 5 bases, with 8 bases left between them. CDR3 nucleotides: TGTGCCAGCAGCTTAGCGTCATCCAACAATGAGCAGTTCTTC. Translating gives CASSLASSNNEQFF.

Judged by abundance, this clonotype is medium-sized. The library was prepared for alpha chains; this beta chain is a stray read, so its frequency means little. The chain recombines TRBV7-9 with TRBJ2-7; TRBD2 is a possible D gene (5 bases). This CDR3 is 14 amino acids long. The V and J ends lost 2 bases and 3 bases respectively, with 11 bases between them. The V gene's germline CDR1 is SEHNR and CDR2 FQNEAQ (reference sequence). CDR3 nucleotides: TGTGCCAGCAGCTTACTTGCGGCGGGCTACGAGCAGTACTTC. Protein: CASSLLAAGYEQYF. The full variable domain, rest sourced from reference TRBV7-9 and TRBJ2-7, is DTGVSQNPRHKITKRGQNVTFRCDPISEHNRLYWYRQTLGQGPEFLTYFQNEAQLEKSRLLSDRFSAERPKGSFSTLEIQRTEQGDSAMYLCASSLLAAGYEQYFGPGTRLTVT.

By sample fraction, this clonotype is medium-sized. The library was prepared for alpha chains; this beta chain is a stray read, so its frequency means little. The chain couples TRBV10-3 to TRBJ1-2; D is possibly TRBD1 (6 bases). Germline CDR1 is ENHRY and CDR2 is SYGVKD. The CDR3 is 16 residues long. The germline V and J ends were trimmed by 2 bases and 6 bases, with 19 bases remaining between them. CDR3 protein: CAISEPRTAEEDGYTF. The DNA for the CDR3 is TGTGCCATCAGTGAGCCGAGGACAGCAGAGGAAGATGGCTACACCTTC.

By its share, this clonotype is large (0.1 to 1%). This beta chain was picked up by a library intended for alpha chains and is off target, so its count carries little meaning. The V gene is TRBV10-3, the J gene TRBJ2-1; TRBD2 agrees at 7 bases. CDR3 size: 13 residues. J was trimmed by 9 bases and V by 4 bases; bases with no gene match: 6. The germline V gene encodes CDR1 ENHRY and CDR2 SYGVKD. The CDR3, as DNA: TGTGCCATCAGTGGGACTAGGAAATCTGAGCAGTTCTTC. Protein: CAISGTRKSEQFF.

This clonotype occurred many times. This beta chain is a stray read from a library made for alpha chains; its abundance is not meaningful. The V gene is TRBV6-2 or TRBV6-3, the J gene TRBJ1-5; 8 positions agree with TRBD1. Germline CDR1 is MNHEY and CDR2 is SVGEGT. This CDR3 contains 13 residues. Trimming took 6 bases from V and 7 from J; bases not matched to a gene: 5. The CDR3 sequence: CASSQGARQPQHF. The CDR3 coding sequence is TGTGCCAGCAGCCAGGGGGCTCGACAGCCCCAGCATTTT.

This clonotype is labeled as medium-sized (0.01 to 0.1%). As an off-target read in a library built for alpha chains, this beta chain has a frequency of little significance. The CDR3, as DNA: TGTGCCAGCAGTGAGGGACAGTACAATGAGCAGTTCTTC. Its translation is CASSEGQYNEQFF. The chain has TRBV2 and TRBJ2-1, with TRBD1 identical over 7 bases. The J segment lost 4 bases and the V segment lost 3 bases, leaving 0 bases of the junction unmatched. The CDR3 length is 13 residues. CDR1 and CDR2 from the germline V gene are SNHLY and FYNNEI.

Relative to its sample, this clonotype is medium-sized. For a library built for alpha chains, this beta chain is a stray read; little rests on its size. The rearrangement uses TRBV5-1 and TRBJ2-5, with 7 bases fitting TRBD1. Germline V lookup: CDR1 SGHRS, CDR2 YFSETQ. Trimming at V came to 2 bases and at J to 3 bases, leaving 4 bases not matched to a gene. The CDR3 sequence is 14 residues long. CDR3 loop: CASSFGQAEETQYF. The CDR3 DNA follows: TGCGCCAGCAGCTTTGGACAGGCTGAAGAGACCCAGTACTTC.

In its sample, this clonotype is medium-sized (0.01 to 0.1%). This beta chain appears as a stray read in a library generated for alpha chains; its size is not informative. V gene TRBV12-3 or TRBV12-4 combines with J gene TRBJ2-2, with 7 bases identical to TRBD2. This CDR3 spans 14 amino acids. V was clipped by 8 bases and J by 6 bases; unmatched bases: 9. CDR3 region: CASCTWGGAGELFF. The CDR3 coding sequence is TGTGCCAGCTGCACCTGGGGAGGGGCCGGGGAGCTGTTTTTT.

This clonotype rates as medium-sized (0.01 to 0.1%). This beta chain is an off-target read within a library intended for alpha chains, so its frequency means little. The rearrangement joins TRBV7-9 to TRBJ2-3, with TRBD2 identical over 8 bases. The CDR3 is 17 residues long. Germline CDR1 reads SEHNR; CDR2 reads FQNEAQ (reference sequence). V trimming: 7 bases; J trimming: 2 bases; junction bases outside the gene matches: 14. The CDR3 loop reads CASTVPRGVLDTDTQYF. The CDR3, as DNA: TGTGCCAGCACCGTGCCGCGGGGGGTATTGGACACAGATACGCAGTATTTT.

Remarks on this clonotype: A library prepared for alpha chains yielded this beta chain as an off-target read; its size is of little meaning. The chain carries TRBV28 and TRBJ2-7, with a possible D match to TRBD2 (5 bases). Germline-derived CDR1 and CDR2 are MDHEN and SYDVKM. This CDR3 has 14 residues. V was pared by 8 bases and J by 3 bases, with 17 bases between. This CDR3 is CASLTDRGHYEQYF. CDR3 nucleotide sequence: TGTGCCAGCCTCACGGACCGAGGGCACTACGAGCAGTACTTC. The full variable domain, in which reference TRBV28 and TRBJ2-7 provide the parts outside the CDR3, is DVKVTQSSRYLVKRTGEKVFLECVQDMDHENMFWYRQDPGLGLRLIYFSYDVKMKEKGDIPEGYSVSREKKERFSLILESASTNQTSMYLCASLTDRGHYEQYFGPGTRLTVT.